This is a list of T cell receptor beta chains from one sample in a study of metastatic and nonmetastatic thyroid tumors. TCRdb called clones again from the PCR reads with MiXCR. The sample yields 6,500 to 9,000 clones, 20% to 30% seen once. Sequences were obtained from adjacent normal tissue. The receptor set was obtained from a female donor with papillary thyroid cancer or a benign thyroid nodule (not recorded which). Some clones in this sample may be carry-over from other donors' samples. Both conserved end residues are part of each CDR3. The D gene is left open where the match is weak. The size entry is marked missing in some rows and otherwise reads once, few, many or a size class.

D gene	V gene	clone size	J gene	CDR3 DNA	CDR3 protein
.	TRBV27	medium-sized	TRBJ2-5	TGTGCCAGCAGTCGTAGGGGGGAGACCCAGTACTTC	CASSRRGETQYF
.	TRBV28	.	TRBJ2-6	TGTGCCAGCAGTTTGATAGGGTCTGGGGCCAACGTCCTGACTTTC	CASSLIGSGANVLTF
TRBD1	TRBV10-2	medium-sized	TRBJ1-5	TGCGCCAGCAGTGACCGGACAGGGGGCGATCAGCCCCAGCATTTT	CASSDRTGGDQPQHF
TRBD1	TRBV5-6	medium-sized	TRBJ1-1	TGTGCCAGCACCGAGACAGGGAGGATCACTGAAGCTTTCTTT	CASTETGRITEAFF
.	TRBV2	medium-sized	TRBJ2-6	TGTGCCAGCAGGGCCAGGAGCTCTGGGGCCAACGTCCTGACTTTC	CASRARSSGANVLTF
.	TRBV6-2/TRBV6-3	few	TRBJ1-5	TGTGCCAGCAGGCCCCCGGGACCCTCTAAGCCCCAGCATTTT	CASRPPGPSKPQHF
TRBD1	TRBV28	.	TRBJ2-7	TGTGCCAGCAGTGCACCCGGGACAGGGCCTGACGAGCAGTACTTC	CASSAPGTGPDEQYF
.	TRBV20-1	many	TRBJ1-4	TGCAGTGCTAGAGATCATAATGAAAAACTGTTTTTT	CSARDHNEKLFF
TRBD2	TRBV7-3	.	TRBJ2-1	TGTGCCAGCAGCCTCGGGACTAGCGGGTACAATGAGCAGTTCTTC	CASSLGTSGYNEQFF
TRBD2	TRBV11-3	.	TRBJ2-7	TGTGCCAGCAGCTTAAGCGGGGGACCCTACGAGCAGTACTTC	CASSLSGGPYEQYF
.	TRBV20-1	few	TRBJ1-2	TGCAGTGCTAGCATCCGACAAGGGCCGTATGGCTACACCTTC	CSASIRQGPYGYTF
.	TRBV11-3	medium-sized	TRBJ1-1	TGTGCCAGCAGCCCAACGACAGGAGGGGGGCTTATGAACACTGAAGCTTTCTTT	CASSPTTGGGLMNTEAFF
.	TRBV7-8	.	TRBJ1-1	TGTGCCAGCAGCCGATTTCTCAGGGGTGAGGACACTGAAGCTTTCTTT	CASSRFLRGEDTEAFF
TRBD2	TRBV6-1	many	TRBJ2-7	TGTGCCAGCGGGGGGGGGGGCGCGGGGGGATACGAGCAGTACTTC	CASGGGGAGGYEQYF
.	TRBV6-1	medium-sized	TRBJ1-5	TGTGCCAGCAGCCTCTTACAGGGCGCCAATCAGCCCCAGCATTTT	CASSLLQGANQPQHF
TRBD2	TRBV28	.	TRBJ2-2	TGTGCCTGGAGTTTATACCTCACTAGCGGGGGTTCGTCGAACACCGGGGAGCTGTTTTTT	CAWSLYLTSGGSSNTGELFF
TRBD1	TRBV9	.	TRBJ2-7	TGTGCCAGCAGCGTAGGACAGGGTGGGATCCACGAGCAGTACTTC	CASSVGQGGIHEQYF
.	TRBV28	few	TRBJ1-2	TGTGCCAGCAGTCCGCGGACCCGAGGGAATGGCTACACCTTC	CASSPRTRGNGYTF
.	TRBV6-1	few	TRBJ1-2	TGTGCCAGCAGGCCTTCAACGGTGCTATCACACTATGGCTACACCTTC	CASRPSTVLSHYGYTF
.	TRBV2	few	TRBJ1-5	TGTGCCAGCGAAGGGGACTTCAATCAGCCCCAGCATTTT	CASEGDFNQPQHF
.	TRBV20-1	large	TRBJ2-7	TGCAGTGCTAGAGATCGGGGTCTGCAGGCCTCGGGGCAGTACTTC	CSARDRGLQASGQYF